These T cell receptor beta chains were read from a single sample in a study of response to subunit inactivated influenza vaccine. MiXCR was run by TCRdb on the RT-PCR reads, yielding one entry per CDR3 protein. The sample gives fewer than 250,000 distinct CDR3 sequences, 13% to 15% of which show up once; roughly 24% is in the top ten. This specimen consisted of CD8+ T cells sorted from PBMCs, obtained 5 days after vaccination. Receptor source: a man aged 50 or older who received an inactivated influenza vaccine. Both conserved end residues are part of each CDR3. The D gene is left open where the match is weak. Size is stated for part of the rows, as once, few or many counts, or as a class when the clone is expanded.

V gene	J gene	clone size	D gene	CDR3 DNA	CDR3 protein
TRBV15	TRBJ2-3	.	TRBD2	TGTGCCACCAGCAGAGATGGTTCGGGAGGGCCAAAAGATACGCAGTATTTT	CATSRDGSGGPKDTQYF
TRBV20-1	TRBJ2-7	few	TRBD2	TGCAGTGCTAGAGATCTTACGGGGACTAGCGGGATTTACGAGCAGTACTTC	CSARDLTGTSGIYEQYF
TRBV4-3	TRBJ2-1	few	TRBD1	TGCGCCAGCAGCCAGTCAACAGGGGGGTACTACAATGAGCAGTTCTTC	CASSQSTGGYYNEQFF
TRBV6-5	TRBJ2-1	.	TRBD1	TGTGCCAGCAGTTACTCGAAGGGGGCGTACAAATACAATGAGCAGTTCTTC	CASSYSKGAYKYNEQFF
TRBV7-8	TRBJ1-5	.	TRBD1	TGTGCCAGCAGCCCGGGGACAGGCATGTGGAATCAGCCCCAGCATTTT	CASSPGTGMWNQPQHF
TRBV24-1	TRBJ2-5	few	TRBD2	TGTGCCACCAGTGACACAAGGCGGGAGGAGACCCAGTACTTC	CATSDTRREETQYF
TRBV29-1	TRBJ1-1	.	.	TGCAGCGTTGAGACCCCTACAAGAACTGAAGCTTTCTTT	CSVETPTRTEAFF
TRBV3-1	TRBJ2-2	few	.	TGTGCCAGCAGCGTATCCACACCGAACACCGGGGAGCTGTTTTTT	CASSVSTPNTGELFF
TRBV25-1	TRBJ2-7	few	TRBD2	TGTGCCATCGGGAGGGAGACAAACCTGGCGCAGTACTTC	CAIGRETNLAQYF
TRBV12-3/TRBV12-4	TRBJ2-3	few	TRBD1	TGTGCCAGCAGTTTATACAGGGGGAGGGATACGCAGTATTTT	CASSLYRGRDTQYF
TRBV7-8	TRBJ2-3	.	TRBD2	TGTGCCAGCAGCACCGACCGGGGGGGCGGGGTTTTGGCAGATACGCAGTATTTT	CASSTDRGGGVLADTQYF
TRBV2	TRBJ1-5	.	.	TGTGCCAGCAGTGGGATGGTCTCCCTAAATCAGCCCCAGCATTTT	CASSGMVSLNQPQHF
TRBV6-5	TRBJ2-1	.	TRBD1	TGTGCCAGCAGTTCCTTGGGACAGGGGGCCAACAATGAGCAGTTCTTC	CASSSLGQGANNEQFF
TRBV28	TRBJ2-1	.	TRBD1	TGTGCCAGCAGTTTCCTGACAGGGGACGCTTACGATGAGCAGTTCTTC	CASSFLTGDAYDEQFF
TRBV9	TRBJ2-3	.	.	TGTGCCAGCAGCGTAGAGGGCGGGCTGGCGGGGGATACGCAGTATTTT	CASSVEGGLAGDTQYF
TRBV5-1	TRBJ2-7	many	TRBD1	TGCGCCAGCAGCTTGCGACAGGGTAGGGACGAGCAGTACTTC	CASSLRQGRDEQYF
TRBV6-5	TRBJ2-7	.	.	TGTGCCAGCAGTTACGGGCTCAGGACCTACGAGCAGTACTTC	CASSYGLRTYEQYF